The present T cell receptor beta chain was sequenced within a study of blood T cells in healthy people across ages. Study findings and constraints: Older age went with lower TCR beta diversity per million T cells, in a roughly linear way.

As to this clonotype: Its cognate antigen is unknown.

It was with a sample-barcoded 5' primer and a J-beta primer mix that a second PCR of roughly 7 to 11 cycles was run. MiXCR, run by TCRdb on the 5' RACE reads, gives a single entry per CDR3 protein. The sample yields around 320,000 distinct CDR3 sequences, 25% to 30% seen once. Healthy Caucasians from Russia aged about 6 to 90 served as donors. The sequenced sample consisted of blood. This TCR came from a woman between 65 and 79 years old in good health.

The CDR3 DNA reads TGTGCCATTGCCGGGTGGACAGGGGGCCGCACTGAAGCTTTCTTT. Translation gives CAIAGWTGGRTEAFF. The chain is built from TRBV10-3 and TRBJ1-1; 11 nucleotides line up with TRBD1. With V trimmed by 9 bases and J by 4 bases, 10 bases remained unmatched. Germline V lookup: CDR1 ENHRY, CDR2 SYGVKD. The CDR3 consists of 15 residues.